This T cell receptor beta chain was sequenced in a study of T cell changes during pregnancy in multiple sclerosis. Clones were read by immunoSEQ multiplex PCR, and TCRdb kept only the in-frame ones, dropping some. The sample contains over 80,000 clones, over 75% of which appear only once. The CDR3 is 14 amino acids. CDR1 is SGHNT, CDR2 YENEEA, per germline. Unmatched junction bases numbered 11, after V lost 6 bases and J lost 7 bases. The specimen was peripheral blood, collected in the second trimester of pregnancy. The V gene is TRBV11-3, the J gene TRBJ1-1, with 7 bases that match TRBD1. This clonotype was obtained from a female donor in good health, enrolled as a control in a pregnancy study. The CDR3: CASSRDSLGSEAFF. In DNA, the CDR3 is TGTGCCAGCAGTCGGGACAGCTTGGGCAGTGAAGCTTTCTTT. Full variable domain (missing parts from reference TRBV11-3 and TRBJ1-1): EAGVVQSPRYKIIEKKQPVAFWCNPISGHNTLYWYLQNLGQGPELLIRYENEEAVDDSQLPKDRFSAERLKGVDSTLKIQPAELGDSAVYLCASSRDSLGSEAFFGQGTRLTVV.